The present TCR beta chain was sequenced within a study of cytotoxic CD8 clonotypes in ibrutinib-treated CLL. This clone was counted once. With 8 bases clipped from V and 7 bases from J, the junction kept 11 bases outside the gene matches. CDR3 length: 15 amino acids. Germline lookup yields CDR1 MNHEY and CDR2 SVGAGI. Repertoires were generated with immunoSEQ multiplex PCR, while TCRdb's copy carries only in-frame clones and drops some. The sample includes about 140,000 clones, around 76% of them seen just once. This TCR was sampled from a human donor with chronic lymphocytic leukemia. Material: PBMCs, obtained after 24 months of ibrutinib treatment. The rearrangement uses TRBV6-5 and TRBJ1-2; 12 nucleotides agree with TRBD1. CDR3 amino acids: CASGYRGQGAPGYTF. In DNA, the CDR3 is TGTGCCAGCGGCTATAGGGGACAGGGGGCGCCTGGCTACACCTTC.